This T cell receptor beta chain was sequenced in a study of regulatory T cells in long-lasting Graves disease. V shed 0 bases and J 5 bases; nucleotides not matched to a gene: 10. The CDR3 is made up of 16 amino acids. The germline V gene has CDR1 SGHRS and CDR2 YFSETQ. Documented time point: newly diagnosed GD, antithyroid drugs for less than 3 months. Preparation of the TCR library used RNA extracted from PBMCs. The patients were drawn from one endocrinology department in Xi'an, China. Construction of the TCR beta libraries employed iRepertoire HTBI primers in conjunction with Arm-PCR of CDR3 regions. TCRdb re-analysed the multiplex PCR reads in MiXCR, keeping a single row per CDR3 protein. The table has under 450,000 distinct CDR3 sequences, 12% seen once; the top ten hold under 20%. This clonotype was counted many times. These records were also assigned to another study, of T cells in Graves' hyperthyroidism and ophthalmopathy. From that study: Appearing also in blood were most of the thyroid clonotypes expanded above 0.001.

The source is a woman between 18 and 29 years old with Graves disease. The sample was peripheral blood mononuclear cells (PBMCs), taken at new diagnosis, from a patient treated with antithyroid drugs. This sequence joins TRBV5-1 and TRBJ1-1, with 7 bases that match TRBD1. For the CDR3, the DNA is TGCGCCAGCAGCTTGGGGGCAGGGGGAGTAGGAACTGAAGCTTTCTTT. This translates into CASSLGAGGVGTEAFF.